This T cell receptor beta chain was identified during a study of blood T cell repertoires in COVID-19 (TCRdb year 2020). Context from the whole study: Samples from collaborators originated in the United States, Italy and Spain and spanned both the acute and convalescent phases of COVID-19. Nearly every sample came with metadata listing a de-identified subject ID, COVID-19 status, age in years and sex. Where available, HLA class I and class II types were obtained from metadata supplied by the sample provider rather than from assay-based typing. The material from the prospective study consisted of cDNA or gDNA derived from T cells, B-cell-depleted T cells, or PBMCs. Deeply sampled blood TCRbeta repertoires from subjects exposed to, actively infected with, or recovered from COVID-19 were included in the dataset. The repertoires were made available in a free public database intended to serve as a resource for research on the immune response to SARS-CoV-2. Samples were obtained from the ongoing ImmuneRACE study (first 160 participants) and from 1,254 subjects provided by 6 global collaborators.

The immunoSEQ Assay, a bias-controlled multiplex PCR, was used to amplify TCRbeta CDR3 regions from genomic DNA. The paper's processing steps were these. The number of nucleated cells in each sample was estimated by amplification of reference gene primers within the assay. Sequence reads were collapsed and filtered to measure the absolute abundance of every unique TCRbeta CDR3 rearrangement. For each sample, productive Simpson clonality was calculated by taking the square root of Simpson's diversity index across productive rearrangements. What TCRdb holds here is the immuneACCESS table cut down to in-frame rearrangements. Part of the clones is not present; checked against another copy, under half of the missing clones reflect an unresolved V gene, and the others are unexplained. V and J calls plus clone size are reproduced from that table; the DNA served to infer D and trimming. In this sample the table shows approximately 120,000 clones, approximately 84% of which occur a single time. The ten largest account for roughly 6.5% of the sample.

Each collaborating institution followed its own protocols to collect whole blood in K2EDTA tubes. For TCRbeta analysis, collaborators shipped samples as frozen whole blood, isolated PBMCs, or DNA extracted from either of those sample types. V loses 7 bases, J loses 4 bases, and the germline ends lie 19 bases apart. From cysteine to phenylalanine, the CDR3 is 14 amino acids long. Only the CDR3 part of the read is kept: 42 bases, read in frame from the first base. From a lookup of the germline V gene, CDR1 and CDR2 are SQVTM and ANQGSEA. Paper-wide results and their limitations: The quantity of clinical and demographic metadata differed by source and by participant and was supplied without curation.

To note about this clone: Its antigen specificity is not known. Base-call qualities are not available, and no considerably larger clone is one nucleotide away.

The sequenced material came from peripheral blood. The TCR sequence derives from a woman aged 45-60 years with acute or convalescent COVID-19. The chain joins TRBV29-1 to TRBJ1-2; no D gene can be assigned with confidence. The CDR3 reads CSADTSQFIYGYTF. The DNA is TGCAGCGCCGACACCTCGCAGTTTATCTATGGCTACACCTTC.